The sample holds many counts of the clone carrying this TCR beta chain. Its antigen remains unknown. This record belongs to a study of spatial heterogeneity in lung cancer. Study-wide points: For expanded intratumoral alpha and beta TCRs, counts tracked tumor mutation counts.

The time point was: sample taken at primary tumor resection. The CDR3 covers 13 residues. From germline, CDR1 is DFQATT and CDR2 SNEGSKA (reference sequence). V lost 4 bases and J 0 bases, leaving 9 bases between the germline ends. MiXCR, run by TCRdb on the 5' RACE reads, gives a single entry per CDR3 protein. Of about 7,000 distinct CDR3 sequences listed, 13% are singletons. The TCR was taken from a male donor with early-stage non-small cell lung cancer. Sequencing used lung tumor tissue, obtained at surgery. The chain is built from TRBV20-1 and TRBJ1-1, with D maybe TRBD1 (6 bases). This CDR3 is CSANGQLNTEAFF. The CDR3 DNA reads TGCAGTGCTAACGGACAGTTGAACACTGAAGCTTTCTTT.